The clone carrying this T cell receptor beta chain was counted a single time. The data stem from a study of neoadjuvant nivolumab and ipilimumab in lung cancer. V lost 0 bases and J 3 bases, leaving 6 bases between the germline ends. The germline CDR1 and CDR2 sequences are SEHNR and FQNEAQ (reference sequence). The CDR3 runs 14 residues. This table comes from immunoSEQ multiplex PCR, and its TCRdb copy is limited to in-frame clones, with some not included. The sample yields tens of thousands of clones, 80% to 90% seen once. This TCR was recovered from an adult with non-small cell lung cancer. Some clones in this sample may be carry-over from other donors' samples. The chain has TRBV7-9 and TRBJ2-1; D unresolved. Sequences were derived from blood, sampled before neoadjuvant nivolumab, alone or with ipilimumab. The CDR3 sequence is CASSLAGYYNEQFF. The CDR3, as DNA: TGTGCCAGCAGCTTAGCAGGCTACTACAATGAGCAGTTCTTC.